This T cell receptor (beta chain) was captured in a study of control samples from healthy donors and cancer patients. This CDR3 has 14 residues. V lost 2 bases, J lost 4 bases, and 6 bases stayed unmatched. Germline CDR1 reads SQVTM; CDR2 reads ANQGSEA. Generated by immunoSEQ multiplex PCR, the TCRdb table keeps only in-frame clones and is missing some. The sample yields more than 95,000 clones, 88% seen once. This rearrangement joins TRBV29-1 to TRBJ1-2, with 8 bases identical to TRBD1. The sequenced sample was blood. The clonotype originates from a woman in her seventies in good health. The CDR3, as DNA: TGCAGCGTTGAAAGGGACAGGTGGGCCTATGGCTACACCTTC. Translated, it gives CSVERDRWAYGYTF.